Below are 23 T cell receptor beta chains sequenced from a single sample in a study of blood T cells in healthy people across ages. Using a J-beta primer mix together with a sample-barcoded 5' primer, a second PCR was run for about 6 to 11 cycles. TCRdb reprocessed the 5' RACE reads via MiXCR and lists one record per CDR3 protein. This table has about 780,000 distinct CDR3 sequences, around half appearing once. Sequencing was carried out using blood. The receptor set was obtained from a man aged 80 or over in good health.

The chain combines TRBV6-1 with TRBJ1-5; TRBD1 aligns across 7 bases. The trim removed 5 bases at V and 6 bases at J, leaving 13 bases unmatched. This CDR3 spans 16 amino acids. Germline-derived CDR1 and CDR2 are MNHNS and SASEGT. The CDR3 sequence: CASSPKTTGVTQPQHF. CDR3 DNA: TGTGCCAGCAGTCCCAAAACCACAGGGGTGACTCAGCCCCAGCATTTT.

V gene TRBV7-9 combines with J gene TRBJ1-5; D is ambiguous. CDR1 is SEHNR, CDR2 FQNEAQ, per germline (reference sequence). The CDR3 has 15 residues. The V end was cut by 1 base, the J end by 2 bases, with 9 bases between. The CDR3, as DNA: TGTGCCAGCAGCTTAGACAAGGGAGGCAATCAGCCCCAGCATTTT. This sequence encodes CASSLDKGGNQPQHF. The whole variable domain, remainder taken from reference TRBV7-9 and TRBJ1-5, is DTGVSQNPRHKITKRGQNVTFRCDPISEHNRLYWYRQTLGQGPEFLTYFQNEAQLEKSRLLSDRFSAERPKGSFSTLEIQRTEQGDSAMYLCASSLDKGGNQPQHFGDGTRLSIL.

This chain joins TRBV4-3 and TRBJ2-1; maybe TRBD2 (6 bases). Germline assignment: CDR1 LGHNA and CDR2 YSLEER. V lost 0 bases and J lost 4, with 13 bases in between. The CDR3 spans 16 residues. CDR3 loop: CASSQEGSGPYNEQFF. Here the CDR3 DNA reads TGCGCCAGCAGCCAAGAGGGTAGCGGACCTTACAATGAGCAGTTCTTC.

This clonotype was observed a handful of times. This chain uses TRBV7-2 with TRBJ1-1; no clear D gene. V was shortened by 2 bases and J by 0 bases, with 13 bases between the two germline ends. The CDR3 length is 16 residues. Looked up from germline, CDR1 is SGHTA and CDR2 is FQGNSA. DNA of the CDR3: TGTGCCAGCAGCTTAACGTCAATGGGGATGAACACTGAAGCTTTCTTT. Its protein product is CASSLTSMGMNTEAFF. The whole variable domain, filled in from reference TRBV7-2 and TRBJ1-1, reads GAGVSQSPSNKVTEKGKDVELRCDPISGHTALYWYRQSLGQGLEFLIYFQGNSAPDKSGLPSDRFSAERTGGSVSTLTIQRTQQEDSAVYLCASSLTSMGMNTEAFFGQGTRLTVV.

The chain is built from TRBV11-1 and TRBJ2-1, with 10 bases that match TRBD1. The DNA end is a closer match to TRBJ2-7, so the J assignment may be wrong. The CDR3 has 24 amino acids. CDR1 SGHAT and CDR2 FQDESV come from the germline V gene (reference sequence). The CDR3 loop is CASSLARRDRGKEGNHGSCNEQYF. The CDR3 DNA follows: TGTGCCAGCAGCTTAGCGAGGAGGGACAGGGGAAAAGAAGGGAACCACGGCTCCTGCAATGAGCAGTACTTC.

V usage is TRBV20-1 and J usage is TRBJ2-3; TRBD2 agrees at 7 bases. Germline CDR1 reads DFQATT; CDR2 reads SNEGSKA (reference sequence). V dropped 3 bases and J dropped 2; count of bases not matched to a gene: 8. There are 15 residues in the CDR3. CDR3 sequence reads: CSASPSGTNTDTQYF. As DNA, the CDR3 is TGCAGTGCTAGCCCTAGCGGCACAAACACAGATACGCAGTATTTT.

The chain couples TRBV27 to TRBJ2-2, with 7 nucleotides matching TRBD1. J was trimmed by 4 bases and V by 5 bases; bases with no gene match: 4. CDR1 MNHEY and CDR2 SMNVEV come from the germline V gene (reference sequence). The CDR3 has 14 residues. The CDR3: CASSKGQPTGELFF. As DNA, the CDR3 is TGTGCCAGCAGTAAGGGACAGCCCACCGGGGAGCTGTTTTTT.

This sequence joins TRBV5-1 and TRBJ2-1, with 9 nucleotides matching TRBD2. V was clipped by 4 bases and J by 1 base; unmatched bases: 9. The germline V gene encodes CDR1 SGHRS and CDR2 YFSETQ. The CDR3 is 17 residues long. CDR3 in DNA: TGCGCCAGCAGCCGCCGGGCGGGGGGGGATTCCTACAATGAGCAGTTCTTC. Translating gives CASSRRAGGDSYNEQFF.

This clonotype was picked up a small number of times. The genes are TRBV5-1 and TRBJ2-2; D may be TRBD1 (6 bases). The germline CDR1 and CDR2 sequences are SGHRS and YFSETQ. The length of the CDR3 is 14 residues. Deletions cut 4 bases from V and 8 bases from J, with 15 bases between. The CDR3 reads CASSTGTRGGELFF. For the CDR3, the DNA is TGCGCCAGCAGCACCGGGACAAGGGGAGGGGAGCTGTTTTTT.

The chain is built from TRBV10-3 and TRBJ2-7; no clear D. V lost 3 bases to trimming and J lost 7 bases, with 10 bases between them. The CDR3 contains 12 residues. The germline V gene encodes CDR1 ENHRY and CDR2 SYGVKD. Here the CDR3 DNA reads TGTGCCATCAGTGAACGAGAAAATGAGCAGTACTTC. Encoded protein: CAISERENEQYF.

This clonotype was observed a few times. This chain links TRBV10-3 with TRBJ2-1; D is perhaps TRBD1 (6 bases). CDR3 length: 14 amino acids. Germline V CDR1 and CDR2: ENHRY, SYGVKD. V dropped 2 bases and J dropped 9 bases, with 14 bases sitting between them. The CDR3 reads CAISEAGQGREQFF. DNA of the CDR3: TGTGCCATCAGTGAGGCGGGCCAGGGGCGTGAGCAGTTCTTC.

Remarks on this clonotype: The junction shows a germline mismatch at one end, possibly a read error. The genes are TRBV28 and TRBJ2-6; 7 nucleotides match TRBD1. Germline lookup yields CDR1 MDHEN and CDR2 SYDVKM. The CDR3 extends over 14 amino acids. CDR3 sequence: CASSFGDSFNVPTF. The CDR3 DNA reads TGTGCCAGCAGTTTCGGGGACAGCTTCAACGTCCCGACTTTC.

This clonotype appeared a single time. The J gene is TRBJ1-5, the V gene TRBV3-1; D is perhaps TRBD1 (5 bases). Germline CDR1 LGHDT, CDR2 YNNKEL (reference sequence). V shed 0 bases and J shed 6 bases, with 21 bases lying between them. The CDR3 is 18 residues long. CDR3 amino acids: CASSQDESQQEFSQPQHF. CDR3 DNA: TGTGCCAGCAGCCAAGATGAGTCTCAACAGGAGTTCAGTCAGCCCCAGCATTTT.

V gene TRBV6-5 combines with J gene TRBJ2-7, with 7 bases matching TRBD2. Germline V gives CDR1 MNHEY, CDR2 SVGAGI. The CDR3 runs 14 residues. Trimming removed 4 bases from V and 3 bases from J; junction bases left unmatched: 6. CDR3 in amino acids: CASSLAGARYEQYF. The DNA for the CDR3 is TGTGCCAGCAGTTTGGCGGGAGCGCGCTACGAGCAGTACTTC.

The chain uses TRBV7-9 and TRBJ2-1; perhaps TRBD1 as D (6 bases). The CDR3 is 16 amino acids. V was pared by 8 bases and J by 4 bases, with 21 bases between. CDR1 and CDR2 (germline): SEHNR, FQNEAQ (reference sequence). For the CDR3, the DNA is TGTGCCAGCGGGGGCCTCCTCGCCGGTGGATACAATGAGCAGTTCTTC. This gives the protein CASGGLLAGGYNEQFF.

The V and J genes are TRBV12-3 or TRBV12-4 and TRBJ2-3, with a possible D match to TRBD2 (6 bases). This CDR3 has 12 residues. V gave up 5 bases and J gave up 6 bases, with 9 bases separating them. The CDR3 here is CASSHGGDTQYF. The CDR3 region has the DNA TGTGCCAGCAGTCACGGAGGGGATACGCAGTATTTT.

CDR3 sequence reads: CASRSSTGSQNYGYTF. The CDR3 DNA is TGTGCCAGCAGGTCCAGTACAGGGTCACAAAACTATGGCTACACCTTC. The chain combines TRBV6-6 with TRBJ1-2; D possibly corresponds to TRBD1 (6 bases). CDR3 size: 16 residues. The V gene lost 6 bases and the J gene lost 2 bases, with 19 bases spanning the gap. Germline V gene lookup returns CDR1 MNHNY and CDR2 SVGAGI (reference sequence).

The V gene is TRBV13, the J gene TRBJ2-7, with 7 bases that match TRBD1. Germline CDR1 reads PRHDT; CDR2 reads FYEKMQ (reference sequence). CDR3 length equals 14 residues. Germline trimming cut 2 bases from V and 8 bases from J; bases unmatched to any gene: 9. CDR3 protein: CASSLRDSLFKQYF. Here the CDR3 DNA reads TGTGCCAGCAGCTTACGGGACAGCCTTTTTAAGCAGTACTTC.

Only a few counts were recorded for this clonotype. The chain employs TRBV9 and TRBJ2-7; TRBD2 might be the D (6 bases). The CDR3 loop spans 14 amino acids. Germline CDR1 and CDR2: SGDLS and YYNGEE. V was clipped by 4 bases and J by 4 bases, with 15 bases between them. As DNA, the CDR3 is TGTGCCAGCAGCTCTCTAGGAGGGTATTACGAGCAGTACTTC. It codes for CASSSLGGYYEQYF.

The chain uses TRBV27 and TRBJ2-1; 8 bases agree with TRBD2. Germline loops: CDR1 MNHEY, CDR2 SMNVEV (reference sequence). CDR3 length: 14 amino acids. Trimming cost V 6 bases and J 4 bases; bases outside gene matches: 5. In DNA form, the CDR3 reads TGTGCCAGCAGAACTAGCGGACAATACAATGAGCAGTTCTTC. This codes for CASRTSGQYNEQFF.

This chain connects TRBV5-1 to TRBJ1-1; 7 positions match TRBD1. The CDR3 runs 15 residues. Germline CDR1 is SGHRS and CDR2 is YFSETQ. The ends lost 3 bases at V and 5 bases at J; junction bases unmatched: 10. The CDR3 region is CASSSIRGQGTEAFF. CDR3 bases: TGCGCCAGCAGCTCAATTAGGGGGCAGGGGACTGAAGCTTTCTTT. The variable domain in full, with the rest retrieved from reference TRBV5-1 and TRBJ1-1, is KAGVTQTPRYLIKTRGQQVTLSCSPISGHRSVSWYQQTPGQGLQFLFEYFSETQRNKGNFPGRFSGRQFSNSRSEMNVSTLELGDSALYLCASSSIRGQGTEAFFGQGTRLTVV.

In its sample, this clonotype was seen a few times. The V and J genes are TRBV7-2 and TRBJ2-3, with D perhaps TRBD2 (5 bases). Trimming pared 1 base from V and 5 bases from J, leaving 13 bases between. CDR1 and CDR2 from the germline V gene are SGHTA and FQGNSA. CDR3 length: 15 residues. The DNA of the CDR3 is TGTGCCAGCAGCTTAGTCGCGGAAGGAGGAGATACGCAGTATTTT. Amino acid sequence: CASSLVAEGGDTQYF.

Note on this clonotype: Given a much more abundant clone one base away, this may be a read error. V usage is TRBV6-2 or TRBV6-3 and J usage is TRBJ2-7; D remains unclear. Deletions cut 6 bases from V and 0 bases from J, with 6 bases between. Germline V gives CDR1 MNHEY, CDR2 SVGEGT. CDR3 length: 12 residues. Here the CDR3 DNA reads TGTGCCAGCAGGACGGTCTCCTACGAGCAGTACTTC. Protein product: CASRTVSYEQYF.